A selection of T cell receptor beta chains follows, all from one sample in a study of T cell responses to AZD1222 COVID-19 vaccine. Here immunoSEQ multiplex PCR was the method, and the copy in TCRdb shows in-frame clones only, minus some. The repertoire holds 55,000 to 90,000 clones, with around four fifths as singletons. The starting material was peripheral blood, obtained on day 0 of AZD1222 vaccination. The receptors shown here come from an adult in good health. CDR3s include the opening cysteine and the closing phenylalanine or tryptophan. The order of the fields is clone size, V gene, D gene, J gene, CDR3 protein, CDR3 DNA. The D gene is left open where the match is weak. Expanded clones are given a class, and other clones once, few, many or no size at all.

abundance: NA
v_gene: TRBV5-1
d_gene: TRBD1
j_gene: TRBJ1-1
CDR3aa: CASSLQGGGTEAFF
CDR3nt: TGCGCCAGCAGCCTACAGGGGGGTGGCACTGAAGCTTTCTTT

abundance: once
v_gene: TRBV6-4
d_gene: NA
j_gene: TRBJ1-6
CDR3aa: CASSDSWRGSPLHF
CDR3nt: TGTGCCAGCAGTGACTCGTGGAGAGGATCACCCCTCCACTTT

abundance: NA
v_gene: TRBV24-1
d_gene: NA
j_gene: TRBJ2-7
CDR3aa: CATSDGGRTAYEQYF
CDR3nt: TGTGCCACCAGTGATGGGGGGCGCACGGCCTACGAGCAGTACTTC

abundance: few
v_gene: TRBV5-6
d_gene: NA
j_gene: TRBJ2-7
CDR3aa: CASSFSPRPLDEQYF
CDR3nt: TGTGCCAGCAGCTTCTCCCCCAGGCCATTAGACGAGCAGTACTTC

abundance: NA
v_gene: TRBV7-9
d_gene: TRBD1
j_gene: TRBJ1-6
CDR3aa: CASSLLGQGGSPLHF
CDR3nt: TGTGCCAGCAGCTTACTAGGACAGGGAGGTTCACCCCTCCACTTT

abundance: NA
v_gene: TRBV20-1
d_gene: NA
j_gene: TRBJ2-7
CDR3aa: CSASDSYSYEQYF
CDR3nt: TGCAGTGCTAGTGACAGCTATTCCTACGAGCAGTACTTC

abundance: NA
v_gene: TRBV18
d_gene: NA
j_gene: TRBJ1-5
CDR3aa: CASSPQGDQPQHF
CDR3nt: TGTGCCAGCTCACCACAGGGGGACCAGCCCCAGCATTTT

abundance: NA
v_gene: TRBV11-3
d_gene: NA
j_gene: TRBJ2-7
CDR3aa: CASSYEGGEQYF
CDR3nt: TGTGCCAGCAGCTATGAAGGTGGCGAGCAGTACTTC

abundance: NA
v_gene: TRBV6-4
d_gene: NA
j_gene: TRBJ2-3
CDR3aa: CASSPTSRRGLTDTQYF
CDR3nt: TGTGCCAGCAGCCCCACAAGCAGGAGGGGGCTCACAGATACGCAGTATTTT

abundance: NA
v_gene: TRBV5-1
d_gene: TRBD1
j_gene: TRBJ1-4
CDR3aa: CASSAGTGILVEKLFF
CDR3nt: TGCGCCAGCAGCGCCGGGACAGGGATATTAGTAGAAAAACTGTTTTTT

abundance: NA
v_gene: TRBV6-4
d_gene: NA
j_gene: TRBJ1-1
CDR3aa: CASSDSDLNAEAFF
CDR3nt: TGTGCCAGCAGTGACTCGGATCTCAACGCTGAAGCTTTCTTT

abundance: NA
v_gene: TRBV25-1
d_gene: NA
j_gene: TRBJ2-7
CDR3aa: CASSEYSILNEQYF
CDR3nt: TGTGCCAGCAGTGAATATAGTATTCTAAACGAGCAGTACTTC

abundance: NA
v_gene: TRBV6-6
d_gene: NA
j_gene: TRBJ2-7
CDR3aa: CASSYPGQIPPYEQYF
CDR3nt: TGTGCCAGCAGTTACCCAGGACAGATTCCGCCCTACGAGCAGTACTTC

abundance: NA
v_gene: TRBV30
d_gene: NA
j_gene: TRBJ1-3
CDR3aa: CAWSRDMGNTIYF
CDR3nt: TGTGCCTGGAGTCGGGACATGGGTAACACCATATATTTT

abundance: few
v_gene: TRBV5-4
d_gene: NA
j_gene: TRBJ1-2
CDR3aa: CASSPYAGTVKSGGYTF
CDR3nt: TGTGCCAGCAGCCCCTATGCGGGTACGGTTAAGAGTGGTGGCTACACCTTC

abundance: NA
v_gene: TRBV5-1
d_gene: TRBD1
j_gene: TRBJ1-4
CDR3aa: CASSLAGTENEKLFF
CDR3nt: TGCGCCAGCAGCTTGGCCGGGACAGAAAATGAAAAACTGTTTTTT

abundance: NA
v_gene: TRBV5-1
d_gene: NA
j_gene: TRBJ2-7
CDR3aa: CASSLEATFGEQYF
CDR3nt: TGCGCCAGCAGCTTGGAGGCTACCTTCGGCGAGCAGTACTTC

abundance: NA
v_gene: TRBV5-3
d_gene: NA
j_gene: TRBJ1-2
CDR3aa: CARSYVLGWGYTF
CDR3nt: TGTGCCAGAAGCTACGTCTTGGGATGGGGCTACACCTTC

abundance: NA
v_gene: TRBV11-3
d_gene: NA
j_gene: TRBJ1-1
CDR3aa: CASSLGLNHLNTEAFF
CDR3nt: TGTGCCAGCAGCTTAGGCCTAAACCATCTGAACACTGAAGCTTTCTTT

abundance: NA
v_gene: TRBV5-1
d_gene: NA
j_gene: TRBJ2-5
CDR3aa: CASSLDNPVETQYF
CDR3nt: TGCGCCAGCAGCTTGGACAACCCCGTAGAGACCCAGTACTTC

abundance: NA
v_gene: TRBV7-3
d_gene: TRBD1
j_gene: TRBJ1-2
CDR3aa: CASSSRTGGTGYTF
CDR3nt: TGTGCCAGCAGCTCCAGGACAGGGGGGACTGGCTACACCTTC

abundance: NA
v_gene: TRBV2
d_gene: TRBD1
j_gene: TRBJ1-4
CDR3aa: CASSSDRGLGEKLFF
CDR3nt: TGTGCCAGCAGTTCCGACAGGGGGCTAGGGGAAAAACTGTTTTTT

abundance: NA
v_gene: TRBV7-9
d_gene: TRBD1
j_gene: TRBJ2-2
CDR3aa: CASSRTGKGELFF
CDR3nt: TGTGCCAGCAGCCGGACAGGGAAAGGGGAGCTGTTTTTT

abundance: NA
v_gene: TRBV7-2
d_gene: TRBD1
j_gene: TRBJ1-6
CDR3aa: CASSLRTGGSNSPLHF
CDR3nt: TGTGCCAGCAGCCTCCGGACAGGCGGATCTAATTCACCCCTCCACTTT

abundance: NA
v_gene: TRBV18
d_gene: NA
j_gene: TRBJ1-2
CDR3aa: CATTGEGGYGYTF
CDR3nt: TGTGCCACCACCGGGGAGGGAGGATATGGCTACACCTTC

abundance: NA
v_gene: TRBV19
d_gene: NA
j_gene: TRBJ1-1
CDR3aa: CASKEGGNTEAFF
CDR3nt: TGTGCCAGTAAAGAGGGAGGGAACACTGAAGCTTTCTTT

abundance: NA
v_gene: TRBV15
d_gene: NA
j_gene: TRBJ2-5
CDR3aa: CATSREGGERETQYF
CDR3nt: TGTGCCACCAGCAGAGAGGGGGGAGAGAGGGAGACCCAGTACTTC

abundance: NA
v_gene: TRBV6-5
d_gene: TRBD1
j_gene: TRBJ2-7
CDR3aa: CASRPGTGYSYEQYF
CDR3nt: TGTGCCAGCAGGCCCGGGACAGGATATTCCTACGAGCAGTACTTC

abundance: NA
v_gene: TRBV9
d_gene: NA
j_gene: TRBJ1-4
CDR3aa: CASSQGTDEKLFF
CDR3nt: TGTGCCAGCAGCCAGGGGACTGATGAAAAACTGTTTTTT

abundance: NA
v_gene: TRBV7-9
d_gene: TRBD2
j_gene: TRBJ2-5
CDR3aa: CASSTPSGGAVETQYF
CDR3nt: TGTGCCAGCAGTACCCCTAGCGGGGGGGCAGTGGAGACCCAGTACTTC

abundance: NA
v_gene: TRBV19
d_gene: TRBD2
j_gene: TRBJ2-1
CDR3aa: CASSPTSGGNEQFF
CDR3nt: TGTGCCAGTAGTCCGACTAGCGGGGGTAATGAGCAGTTCTTC

abundance: NA
v_gene: TRBV7-9
d_gene: TRBD1
j_gene: TRBJ2-4
CDR3aa: CASSDRSFGQAVAKNIQYF
CDR3nt: TGTGCCAGCAGCGACCGTTCGTTTGGACAGGCGGTAGCCAAAAACATTCAGTACTTC

abundance: NA
v_gene: TRBV19
d_gene: TRBD1
j_gene: TRBJ2-7
CDR3aa: CASSIGQGNRYEQYF
CDR3nt: TGTGCCAGTAGTATTGGACAGGGTAATCGCTACGAGCAGTACTTC

abundance: NA
v_gene: TRBV2
d_gene: TRBD1
j_gene: TRBJ1-1
CDR3aa: CASTGQGMNTEAFF
CDR3nt: TGTGCCAGCACGGGACAGGGGATGAACACTGAAGCTTTCTTT

abundance: NA
v_gene: TRBV2
d_gene: TRBD2
j_gene: TRBJ2-3
CDR3aa: CASKRVAGGSSTDTQYF
CDR3nt: TGTGCCAGCAAGAGGGTAGCGGGGGGCTCTAGCACAGATACGCAGTATTTT

abundance: NA
v_gene: TRBV24-1
d_gene: NA
j_gene: TRBJ1-5
CDR3aa: CATSDTGSRGDQPQHF
CDR3nt: TGTGCCACCAGTGACACCGGGTCCCGCGGAGATCAGCCCCAGCATTTT

abundance: NA
v_gene: TRBV5-1
d_gene: TRBD1
j_gene: TRBJ2-7
CDR3aa: CASSSGQGSPYEQYF
CDR3nt: TGCGCCAGCAGCTCCGGACAGGGATCCCCCTACGAGCAGTACTTC

abundance: NA
v_gene: TRBV27
d_gene: NA
j_gene: TRBJ1-4
CDR3aa: CASSFFAGTVEKLFF
CDR3nt: TGTGCCAGCAGTTTCTTCGCGGGGACGGTTGAAAAACTGTTTTTT

abundance: NA
v_gene: TRBV5-4
d_gene: NA
j_gene: TRBJ1-2
CDR3aa: CASRDGLKYGYTF
CDR3nt: TGTGCCAGCAGGGATGGACTTAAGTATGGCTACACCTTC

abundance: NA
v_gene: TRBV19
d_gene: NA
j_gene: TRBJ1-6
CDR3aa: CASRYIRESPLHF
CDR3nt: TGTGCCAGTAGGTACATTAGAGAGTCACCCCTCCACTTT

abundance: NA
v_gene: TRBV11-3
d_gene: NA
j_gene: TRBJ1-4
CDR3aa: CASSTGSGVEKLFF
CDR3nt: TGTGCCAGCAGTACAGGGAGCGGGGTTGAAAAACTGTTTTTT

abundance: once
v_gene: TRBV19
d_gene: TRBD1
j_gene: TRBJ1-1
CDR3aa: CASTPGGANTEAFF
CDR3nt: TGTGCCAGTACCCCAGGGGGCGCGAACACTGAAGCTTTCTTT

abundance: NA
v_gene: TRBV6-5
d_gene: NA
j_gene: TRBJ2-7
CDR3aa: CASSYGGGDNEQYF
CDR3nt: TGTGCCAGCAGTTACGGTGGAGGGGACAACGAGCAGTACTTC

abundance: once
v_gene: TRBV18
d_gene: TRBD1
j_gene: TRBJ2-7
CDR3aa: CASSPSGTGGWEQYF
CDR3nt: TGTGCCAGCTCTCCCTCCGGGACAGGGGGTTGGGAGCAGTACTTC

abundance: NA
v_gene: TRBV18
d_gene: TRBD1
j_gene: TRBJ1-3
CDR3aa: CASSPLYRGDSGNTIYF
CDR3nt: TGTGCCAGCTCACCGCTTTACAGGGGCGACTCTGGAAACACCATATATTTT

abundance: once
v_gene: TRBV19
d_gene: TRBD1
j_gene: TRBJ1-6
CDR3aa: CASSDRTGARSPLHF
CDR3nt: TGTGCCAGTTCCGACCGGACAGGGGCTAGGAGCCCTCTCCACTTT

abundance: NA
v_gene: TRBV5-6
d_gene: NA
j_gene: TRBJ1-3
CDR3aa: CASSTISAGGSRATIYF
CDR3nt: TGTGCCAGCAGTACGATTTCAGCCGGCGGTTCTCGGGCCACCATATATTTT

abundance: NA
v_gene: TRBV6-5
d_gene: NA
j_gene: TRBJ1-1
CDR3aa: CASTNTNTEAFF
CDR3nt: TGTGCCAGCACTAACACGAACACTGAAGCTTTCTTT

abundance: NA
v_gene: TRBV7-6
d_gene: TRBD1
j_gene: TRBJ1-5
CDR3aa: CASSLEVEGQGSQPQHF
CDR3nt: TGTGCCAGCAGCTTAGAGGTTGAGGGACAGGGATCTCAGCCCCAGCATTTT

abundance: NA
v_gene: TRBV7-9
d_gene: NA
j_gene: TRBJ1-1
CDR3aa: CASTAGTEAFF
CDR3nt: TGTGCCAGCACCGCCGGGACGGAGGCTTTCTTT

abundance: NA
v_gene: TRBV18
d_gene: TRBD1
j_gene: TRBJ2-2
CDR3aa: CASSPALGQGSTGELFF
CDR3nt: TGTGCCAGCTCACCGGCTTTGGGACAGGGGAGCACCGGGGAGCTGTTTTTT

abundance: NA
v_gene: TRBV10-2
d_gene: NA
j_gene: TRBJ1-2
CDR3aa: CASSESAGSTGYGYTF
CDR3nt: TGCGCCAGCAGTGAGTCGGCGGGGAGTACAGGTTATGGCTACACCTTC

abundance: NA
v_gene: TRBV28
d_gene: NA
j_gene: TRBJ2-7
CDR3aa: CASSWTPGREQYF
CDR3nt: TGTGCCAGCAGCTGGACCCCCGGTCGGGAGCAGTACTTC

abundance: NA
v_gene: TRBV11-3
d_gene: NA
j_gene: TRBJ1-2
CDR3aa: CASSSPQGYGYTF
CDR3nt: TGTGCCAGCAGCTCTCCCCAAGGATATGGCTACACCTTC

abundance: NA
v_gene: TRBV6-5
d_gene: NA
j_gene: TRBJ1-6
CDR3aa: CASSQGALRTLHF
CDR3nt: TGTGCCAGCAGCCAAGGTGCCCTCAGGACCCTCCACTTT